The clone carrying this T cell receptor beta chain was detected many times. Its matching antigen is unknown. Stated time point: newly diagnosed GD, antithyroid drugs for less than 3 months. RNA isolated from PBMCs was used to make the TCR library. Per American Thyroid Association guidelines, Graves' disease was diagnosed. Libraries of TCR beta came from iRepertoire HTBI primers plus Arm-PCR of CDR3 regions. MiXCR was run by TCRdb on the multiplex PCR reads, yielding one entry per CDR3 protein. The data hold 540,000 or so distinct CDR3 sequences, with roughly 13% observed a single time. This specimen belongs to a study of regulatory T cells in long-lasting Graves disease. Study-wide results and limits: Newly diagnosed patients shared 1,000 or so public clonotypes; persistent patients shared some 2,700.

These data were likewise used in another study, on T cells in Graves' hyperthyroidism and ophthalmopathy.

The sample here was peripheral blood mononuclear cells (PBMCs), taken at new diagnosis, from a patient treated with antithyroid drugs. The origin of this receptor is a man aged 25-45 years with Graves disease.

The CDR3 DNA reads as TGTGCCAGCAGTCTTACCGGGACAGAGCCTTACAATGAGCAGTTCTTC. It codes for CASSLTGTEPYNEQFF. This chain joins TRBV3-1 and TRBJ2-1; 7 nucleotides line up with TRBD1. Germline CDR1 and CDR2: LGHDT and YNNKEL (reference sequence). J lost 4 bases, V lost 6 bases, and 12 bases had no gene match. This CDR3 has 16 amino acids.